One and the same sample provided the 2 T cell receptor beta chains below, sequenced in a study of T cells after yellow fever vaccination. TCRdb itself ran the 5' RACE reads through MiXCR, one entry per CDR3 protein. The sample lists around 360,000 distinct CDR3 sequences; roughly 10% were seen once. Sequences were derived from PBMCs, sampled on the day of the first yellow fever vaccination. These receptors were obtained from a man between 18 and 35 years old who received the YFV17D yellow fever vaccine.

This clonotype has at least ten counts. Sequence at one end of the junction differs from germline and may be a read error. V usage is TRBV7-2 and J usage is TRBJ2-5; no clear D. The germline V gene encodes CDR1 SGHTA and CDR2 FQGNSA. This CDR3 has 12 amino acids. The CDR3 reads CASSFYQETQYF. CDR3 DNA: TGTGCCAGCAGCTTTTACCAGGAGACCCAGTACTTC.

In this sample, this clonotype turned up a few times. This chain links TRBV6-4 with TRBJ2-3; no reliable D call. CDR3 length equals 11 residues. The germline V and J ends were trimmed by 2 bases and 7 bases, with 4 bases remaining between them. Germline assignment: CDR1 MRHNA and CDR2 SNTAGT. This chain's CDR3 is CASSDGYTQYF. Written as DNA, the CDR3 is TGTGCCAGCAGTGACGGCTATACGCAGTATTTT.